This passage covers 30 T cell receptor beta chains from one sample sequenced in a study of human T cells and chemical hapten exposure (dated by TCRdb to the early 2020s). The time point label for this specimen denotes: patch test 1, 2 weeks after DPC sensitization. The sample's treatment or condition label, in plain terms: therapeutic diphenylcyclopropenone sensitization with weekly scalp DPC. The library was obtained by RACE. Reads for this sample came from a NextSeq 500. TCRdb handled the public reads itself, with Q25 trimming in fastp and clone calling in MiXCR, and kept productive beta chains. CDR3 protein sequences are deduplicated, and each keeps its most common genes and DNA. A total of 150,000 or so distinct CDR3 sequences appear in this sample, around 15% of them only once. Together, the top ten hold approximately 1.5% of the sample. Here the sequenced sample was whole blood, taken in connection with sensitization to the hapten diphenylcyclopropenone (DPC). Receptors were obtained from a woman in her twenties or thirties with alopecia areata. Some clones in this sample may be carry-over from other donors' samples.

The table lists this clonotype with many counts. The chain has TRBV5-1 and TRBJ2-7; 9 bases are shared with TRBD2. J was trimmed by 2 bases and V by 4 bases; bases with no gene match: 7. Germline CDR1 SGHRS, CDR2 YFSETQ. The CDR3 covers 15 residues. CDR3 sequence reads: CASSPEIAGAYEQYF. The CDR3 nucleotides read TGCGCCAGCAGCCCGGAAATAGCGGGAGCCTACGAGCAGTACTTC.

This clonotype was counted a few times. The chain joins TRBV19 to TRBJ2-7; 8 bases align to TRBD1. The CDR3 runs to 14 residues. V lost 5 bases, J lost 6 bases, and 9 bases stayed unmatched. Germline assignment: CDR1 LNHDA and CDR2 SQIVND (reference sequence). This chain's CDR3 is CASSFGQGPGEQYF. CDR3 in DNA: TGTGCCAGTAGTTTCGGACAGGGTCCTGGCGAGCAGTACTTC.

The genes are TRBV28 and TRBJ2-5, with TRBD2 matching 12 bases. The germline CDR1 and CDR2 sequences are MDHEN and SYDVKM. The CDR3 loop spans 14 amino acids. The trim removed 5 bases at V and 3 bases at J, leaving 1 base unmatched. CDR3 nucleotides: TGTGCCAGCAGTCGACTAGCGGGAGAAGAGACCCAGTACTTC. Its translation: CASSRLAGEETQYF.

The chain is built from TRBV6-2 or TRBV6-3 and TRBJ2-1; 7 nucleotides align to TRBD2. CDR3 size: 14 residues. Germline trimming cut 2 bases from V and 8 bases from J; bases unmatched to any gene: 6. The germline CDR1 and CDR2 sequences are MNHEY and SVGEGT. The CDR3 reads CASSYGGVAHEQFF. Here the CDR3 DNA reads TGTGCCAGCAGTTACGGGGGGGTCGCCCATGAGCAGTTCTTC.

V usage is TRBV27 and J usage is TRBJ2-7, with D possibly TRBD1 on 5 matching bases. Trimming took 5 bases from V and 2 from J, leaving 10 bases between them. CDR1 is MNHEY and CDR2 is SMNVEV in the germline V gene (reference sequence). This CDR3 spans 13 amino acids. CDR3 in amino acids: CASSRRQTYEQYF. In DNA, the CDR3 is TGTGCCAGCAGTCGAAGACAGACCTACGAGCAGTACTTC.

V is TRBV3-1 and J is TRBJ1-2; the D is unclear. The CDR3 is 13 residues long. Germline CDR1 is LGHDT and CDR2 is YNNKEL (reference sequence). Trimming stripped 1 base from V and 8 bases from J, with 11 bases between. This chain's CDR3 is CASSQGTQFGYTF. As DNA, the CDR3 is TGTGCCAGCAGCCAAGGAACCCAATTCGGCTACACCTTC.

This clonotype has more than one count but fewer than ten. V gene TRBV12-3 or TRBV12-4 combines with J gene TRBJ1-5, with a tentative D call TRBD1 (5 bases). This CDR3 comprises 20 residues. V dropped 4 bases and J dropped 6 bases, with 31 bases sitting between them. The CDR3 region has the DNA TGTGCCAGCAGTTCGGCTGTCGAGTGGGCAGGGAGGAGGTATAGTCAGCCCCAGCATTTT. Translation gives CASSSAVEWAGRRYSQPQHF.

The sample holds many counts of this clonotype. The chain links TRBV7-9 to TRBJ1-1, with D perhaps matching TRBD1 (5 bases). Per germline, CDR1 SEHNR and CDR2 FQNEAQ (reference sequence). V lost 7 bases to trimming and J lost 3 bases, with 12 bases between them. This CDR3 contains 13 residues. The CDR3 sequence: CASIRGVDTEAFF. The CDR3 region has the DNA TGTGCCAGCATACGGGGGGTGGACACTGAAGCTTTCTTT.

Only a few counts were recorded for this clonotype. The rearrangement uses TRBV2 and TRBJ1-1; D unclear. V lost 6 bases and J 1 base, leaving 9 bases between the germline ends. From germline, CDR1 is SNHLY and CDR2 FYNNEI. This CDR3 comprises 13 residues. The CDR3 DNA reads as TGTGCCAGCAGCCAAGAGACGAACACTGAAGCTTTCTTT. This codes for CASSQETNTEAFF.

The rearrangement joins TRBV19 to TRBJ1-2, with a possible D match to TRBD1 (5 bases). CDR1 LNHDA and CDR2 SQIVND come from the germline V gene (reference sequence). The V and J ends lost 9 bases and 2 bases respectively, with 13 bases between them. The CDR3 totals 13 residues. Here the CDR3 reads CASLGRFNYGYTF. The CDR3 DNA reads TGTGCCAGCCTGGGACGGTTCAACTATGGCTACACCTTC.

DNA for the CDR3: TGTGCCAGCAGTTACTCGTGGGGCACCGGGGAGCTGTTTTTT. Amino acid sequence: CASSYSWGTGELFF. V usage is TRBV6-5 and J usage is TRBJ2-2; D unresolved. Germline V CDR1 and CDR2: MNHEY, SVGAGI. The CDR3 loop spans 14 amino acids. With 0 bases removed from V and 4 bases from J, the gap between germline ends came to 6 bases.

This clonotype was found a few times. The CDR3 loop is CASGFRGTSEQFF. CDR3 bases: TGTGCTAGTGGTTTCCGAGGAACGAGTGAGCAGTTCTTC. The V call is TRBV12-5, the J call TRBJ2-1; D is unclear. Germline CDR1 reads LGHNT; CDR2 reads FRNRAP. This CDR3 comprises 13 residues. V was trimmed by 3 bases and J by 9 bases, leaving 12 bases between them. Combining the CDR3 with reference TRBV12-5 and TRBJ2-1 gives the whole variable domain DARVTQTPRHKVTEMGQEVTMRCQPILGHNTVFWYRQTMMQGLELLAYFRNRAPLDDSGMPKDRFSAEMPDATLATLKIQPSEPRDSAVYFCASGFRGTSEQFFGPGTRLTVL.

The V call is TRBV29-1, the J call TRBJ2-3; no clear D gene. The CDR3 totals 15 residues. The germline CDR1 and CDR2 sequences are SQVTM and ANQGSEA. V gave up 7 bases and J gave up 3 bases, with 20 bases separating them. The CDR3 DNA follows: TGCAGCGGGCAAGTGGACGGGTCGAGGACAGATACGCAGTATTTT. It encodes CSGQVDGSRTDTQYF.

This clonotype has ten or more counts. DNA of the CDR3: TGTGCCAGCAGCAGAGCTAACTATGGCTACACCTTC. It translates to CASSRANYGYTF. This chain joins TRBV6-5 and TRBJ1-2; D gene ambiguous. Per the germline V gene, CDR1 is MNHEY and CDR2 is SVGAGI. Trimming took off 6 bases at V and 0 bases at J, with 5 bases between the two ends. The CDR3 extends over 12 amino acids.

The chain combines TRBV20-1 with TRBJ2-4; the match to TRBD1 covers 7 bases. V lost 0 bases to trimming and J lost 8 bases; unmatched junction nucleotides: 7. The germline gives CDR1 DFQATT, CDR2 SNEGSKA (reference sequence). The CDR3 has 14 residues. CDR3 coding DNA: TGCAGTGCTAGAGATATACAGGGGATTGACATTCAGTACTTC. Its protein product is CSARDIQGIDIQYF.

This clonotype was counted many times. The genes are TRBV9 and TRBJ2-1, with D uncertain. CDR3 size: 16 residues. Looked up from germline, CDR1 is SGDLS and CDR2 is YYNGEE. The V gene lost 4 bases and the J gene lost 1 base, with 15 bases spanning the gap. The CDR3 sequence: CASSSASSPSYNEQFF. In DNA, the CDR3 is TGTGCCAGCAGCTCCGCGAGCTCCCCTTCCTACAATGAGCAGTTCTTC.

Ten or more counts support this clonotype. The chain employs TRBV12-3 or TRBV12-4 and TRBJ1-6, with no clear D. The V gene lost 4 bases and the J gene lost 12 bases, with 10 bases spanning the gap. This CDR3 is 12 amino acids long. Here the CDR3 reads CASSSEPGPLHF. Written as DNA, the CDR3 is TGTGCCAGCAGTTCCGAACCTGGACCCCTCCACTTT.

Turning to this clonotype: The junction differs from germline at one of its ends, possibly a read error. The chain is built from TRBV10-2 and TRBJ2-7; D is possibly TRBD1 (6 bases). The CDR3 has 14 residues. CDR1 is WSHSY and CDR2 is SAAADI in the germline V gene. In DNA form, the CDR3 reads TGTGCCAGCAGCGAGACGATTCCCAGGGGCGAGCAGTACTTC. It translates to CASSETIPRGEQYF.

This chain joins TRBV29-1 and TRBJ1-2; D remains ambiguous. The CDR3 loop spans 12 amino acids. Germline-derived CDR1 and CDR2 are SQVTM and ANQGSEA. The V end was cut by 3 bases, the J end by 2 bases, with 7 bases between. The DNA of the CDR3 is TGCAGCGTTGATCATGTGAACTATGGCTACACCTTC. It translates to CSVDHVNYGYTF.

This clonotype showed up many times. The chain employs TRBV6-6 and TRBJ2-1; D uncertain. There are 13 residues in the CDR3. V was pared by 6 bases and J by 5 bases, with 11 bases between. Germline V gives CDR1 MNHNY, CDR2 SVGAGI (reference sequence). CDR3 bases: TGTGCCAGCAGGCCCCGGTTGGACAATGAGCAGTTCTTC. Its protein product is CASRPRLDNEQFF.

In this sample, this clonotype turned up many times. V usage is TRBV5-6 and J usage is TRBJ2-7; D tentatively reads TRBD1 or TRBD2 (6 bases each). This CDR3 is built from 14 residues. CDR1 and CDR2 (germline): SGHDT, YYEEEE. Deletions cut 0 bases from V and 7 bases from J, with 14 bases between. The CDR3 sequence: CASSLVRGLEEQYF. The CDR3 DNA reads TGTGCCAGCAGCTTGGTCAGGGGACTCGAGGAGCAGTACTTC.

About this clonotype: This may be a read error: a much more frequent sequence differs by one nucleotide. The chain has TRBV25-1 and TRBJ1-6; 8 bases map to TRBD1. The CDR3 is 16 amino acids. V dropped 8 bases and J dropped 6; count of bases not matched to a gene: 12. Germline CDR1 MGHDK, CDR2 SYGVNS. This CDR3 is CASGGFQGAFNSPLHF. The CDR3 nucleotides read TGTGCCAGCGGTGGGTTTCAGGGGGCTTTTAATTCACCCCTCCACTTT. The complete variable domain, with remaining parts taken from reference TRBV25-1 and TRBJ1-6, reads EADIYQTPRYLVIGTGKKITLECSQTMGHDKMYWYQQDPGMELHLIHYSYGVNSTEKGDLSSESTVSRIRTEHFPLTLESARPSHTSQYLCASGGFQGAFNSPLHFGNGTRLTVT.

The V call is TRBV27, the J call TRBJ1-1; D is unresolved. This CDR3 has 14 residues. Germline assignment: CDR1 MNHEY and CDR2 SMNVEV (reference sequence). V lost 4 bases, J lost 5 bases, and 14 bases lay in between. This CDR3 reads CASSSPYLRTEAFF. In DNA, the CDR3 is TGTGCCAGCAGTTCACCTTACTTGCGGACTGAAGCTTTCTTT.

This clonotype turned up a few times. CDR3: CASSPTGTRTGEQFF. CDR3 coding DNA: TGTGCCAGCTCACCAACCGGGACACGGACAGGTGAGCAGTTCTTC. V usage is TRBV18 and J usage is TRBJ2-1; TRBD1 matches at 7 bases. Trimming at V came to 2 bases and at J to 9 bases, leaving 10 bases not matched to a gene. Germline lookup yields CDR1 KGHSH and CDR2 LQKENI. The CDR3 consists of 15 residues.

The chain uses TRBV2 and TRBJ1-6, with D possibly TRBD1 on 5 matching bases. This CDR3 has 13 amino acids. Germline V CDR1 and CDR2: SNHLY, FYNNEI. The V end was cut by 6 bases, the J end by 8 bases, with 11 bases between. The CDR3 region is CASRGREDSPLHF. As DNA, the CDR3 is TGTGCCAGCAGGGGCAGGGAGGATTCACCCCTCCACTTT. Supplemented by reference TRBV2 and TRBJ1-6, the full variable domain reads EPEVTQTPSHQVTQMGQEVILRCVPISNHLYFYWYRQILGQKVEFLVSFYNNEISEKSEIFDDQFSVERPDGSNFTLKIRSTKLEDSAMYFCASRGREDSPLHFGNGTRLTVT.

The chain couples TRBV28 to TRBJ2-7; 8 bases are shared with TRBD2. V was clipped by 0 bases and J by 4 bases; unmatched bases: 5. The CDR3 totals 15 residues. Germline V gene data show CDR1 as MDHEN and CDR2 as SYDVKM. CDR3 in DNA: TGTGCCAGCAGTTTATGGGGGACTAGTTCATACGAGCAGTACTTC. Translated: CASSLWGTSSYEQYF.

This clonotype was seen a few times. The chain carries TRBV24-1 and TRBJ2-1; 12 bases agree with TRBD2. Germline V lookup: CDR1 KGHDR, CDR2 SFDVKD. The CDR3 covers 18 residues. V lost 4 bases and J lost 3; bases outside the gene matches: 9. The CDR3 DNA sequence: TGTGCCACCAGTGACACAAGGACTAGCGGGGCGTACTACAATGAGCAGTTCTTC. It encodes CATSDTRTSGAYYNEQFF.

This clonotype was seen a few times. The chain has TRBV7-2 and TRBJ1-6; D is undetermined. Germline CDR1 SGHTA, CDR2 FQGNSA. The V and J ends lost 2 bases and 2 bases respectively, with 10 bases between them. CDR3 length equals 16 residues. The CDR3 spells CASSLKAGTYNSPLHF. CDR3 in DNA: TGTGCCAGCAGCTTAAAGGCAGGAACCTATAATTCACCCCTCCACTTT.

V gene TRBV5-1 combines with J gene TRBJ1-1; a possible D gene is TRBD1 (6 bases). V lost 4 bases to trimming and J lost 1 base, with 11 bases between them. This CDR3 region has 14 residues. The germline gives CDR1 SGHRS, CDR2 YFSETQ. CDR3 sequence: CASSLDSQNTEAFF. CDR3 nucleotide sequence: TGCGCCAGCAGCCTGGACAGTCAGAACACTGAAGCTTTCTTT.

This clonotype was seen at least ten times. V gene TRBV28 combines with J gene TRBJ2-3; tentative D call: TRBD1 (5 bases). Germline-derived CDR1 and CDR2 are MDHEN and SYDVKM. CDR3 length: 13 amino acids. The V and J ends lost 1 base and 8 bases respectively, with 10 bases between them. CDR3 sequence: CASSLFGRATQYF. The CDR3 DNA reads TGTGCCAGCAGTTTATTCGGCAGGGCTACGCAGTATTTT.